These 18 T cell receptor beta chains came from one sample sequenced in a study of blood T cell repertoires in COVID-19. Repertoires were generated with immunoSEQ multiplex PCR, while TCRdb's copy carries only in-frame clones and drops some. The sample records about 250,000 clones, 88% being singletons. Sequencing was carried out using peripheral blood. The receptors stem from a woman aged 25 to 39 with COVID-19, enrolled during active disease.

The genes are TRBV19 and TRBJ2-3; the D gene is possibly TRBD1 (5 bases). This CDR3 contains 15 residues. Germline CDR1 LNHDA, CDR2 SQIVND (reference sequence). Deletions cut 0 bases from V and 1 base from J, with 8 bases between. The chain's CDR3 is CASSIDAQGTDTQYF. The CDR3 coding sequence is TGTGCCAGTAGTATAGACGCACAGGGCACAGATACGCAGTATTTT. The full variable domain, its missing parts supplied by reference TRBV19 and TRBJ2-3, is DGGITQSPKYLFRKEGQNVTLSCEQNLNHDAMYWYRQDPGQGLRLIYYSQIVNDFQKGDIAEGYSVSREKKESFPLTVTSAQKNPTAFYLCASSIDAQGTDTQYFGPGTRLTVL.

The genes are TRBV3-1 (or the pseudogene TRBV3-2) and TRBJ2-4, with a weak D call TRBD1 (5 bases). The CDR3 has 17 residues. Germline CDR1 reads LGHDT; CDR2 reads YNNKEL (reference sequence). With 2 bases removed from V and 0 bases from J, the gap between germline ends came to 14 bases. Written as DNA, the CDR3 is TGTGCCAGCAGCCAAAGCAGGGATTTGCTAGCCAAAAACATTCAGTACTTC. It specifies CASSQSRDLLAKNIQYF.

The chain couples TRBV9 to TRBJ1-2; D possibly corresponds to TRBD1 (6 bases). CDR1 is SGDLS and CDR2 is YYNGEE in the germline V gene. The ends were cut back, 4 bases at V and 6 bases at J, with 22 bases in the middle. This CDR3 is built from 16 residues. As DNA, the CDR3 is TGTGCCAGCAGCCTCCCGAGACCGGGGGGGGGCCATGGCTACACCTTC. Its protein product is CASSLPRPGGGHGYTF.

This clone appeared once. The chain recombines TRBV25-1 with TRBJ1-1; possible D gene TRBD1, 6 bases. The germline gives CDR1 MGHDK, CDR2 SYGVNS. Deletions cut 7 bases from V and 4 bases from J, with 22 bases between. The CDR3 totals 16 residues. The CDR3 protein is CASTQAGGGVSTEAFF. Here the CDR3 DNA reads TGTGCCAGCACCCAGGCCGGGGGGGGCGTGAGCACTGAAGCTTTCTTT.

The V gene is TRBV4-3, the J gene TRBJ2-1; 8 bases line up with TRBD1. The germline gives CDR1 LGHNA, CDR2 YSLEER. With V trimmed by 0 bases and J by 0 bases, 4 bases remained unmatched. The CDR3 totals 17 residues. The CDR3 region has the DNA TGCGCCAGCAGCCAAGATCGGGACAGGAGCTCCTACAATGAGCAGTTCTTC. Translated: CASSQDRDRSSYNEQFF.

This chain joins TRBV4-1 and TRBJ1-4, with unresolved D. The CDR3 spans 16 residues. Germline CDR1 and CDR2: MGHRA and YSYEKL. V lost 4 bases to trimming and J lost 6 bases, with 18 bases between them. The CDR3 loop is CASSPPFLGRDEKLFF. CDR3 nucleotide sequence: TGCGCCAGCAGCCCTCCGTTTTTGGGGAGGGATGAAAAACTGTTTTTT.

The chain uses TRBV14 and TRBJ1-1, with D hard to call. The CDR3 spans 13 residues. V lost 4 bases and J 5 bases, leaving 11 bases between the germline ends. Germline CDR1 and CDR2: SGHDN and FVKESK. The CDR3 DNA follows: TGTGCCAGCAGCCCGCTTCCCGGGACTGAAGCTTTCTTT. Residues: CASSPLPGTEAFF.

The genes are TRBV7-2 and TRBJ2-3, with D unresolved. V lost 5 bases to trimming and J lost 2 bases, with 11 bases between them. Germline lookup yields CDR1 SGHTA and CDR2 FQGNSA. This CDR3 spans 14 amino acids. DNA of the CDR3: TGTGCCAGCAGCACGGGTCTCTACACAGATACGCAGTATTTT. Protein: CASSTGLYTDTQYF.

In its sample, this clone was seen a few times. The chain has TRBV5-1 and TRBJ1-4, with TRBD1 identical over 7 bases. The CDR3 contains 15 residues. From germline, CDR1 is SGHRS and CDR2 YFSETQ. V lost 2 bases to trimming and J lost 5 bases; unmatched junction nucleotides: 6. CDR3 bases: TGCGCCAGCAGCTTAGGGACAGAGAGGAATGAAAAACTGTTTTTT. It yields the protein CASSLGTERNEKLFF.

This clone was observed a few times. This rearrangement joins TRBV4-2 to TRBJ2-1; TRBD1 matches 8 bases. Per the germline V gene, CDR1 is LGHNA and CDR2 is YNFKEQ. CDR3 length equals 16 residues. The J segment lost 3 bases and the V segment lost 4 bases, leaving 8 bases of the junction unmatched. CDR3 residues: CASSPTDRASYNEQFF. DNA for the CDR3: TGTGCCAGCAGCCCCACGGACAGGGCAAGCTACAATGAGCAGTTCTTC.

The CDR3: CASSQPPWGPYNEQFF. The CDR3 DNA reads as TGTGCCAGCAGCCAACCCCCGTGGGGGCCCTACAATGAGCAGTTCTTC. This chain links TRBV27 with TRBJ2-1; TRBD1 is a possible D gene (6 bases). The CDR3 is 16 residues long. From germline, CDR1 is MNHEY and CDR2 SMNVEV (reference sequence). Between the trimmed V and J ends, which lost 6 bases and 2 bases, there was a span of 17 bases.

V is TRBV4-1 and J is TRBJ2-7; 10 bases are a match to TRBD1. CDR1 MGHRA and CDR2 YSYEKL come from the germline V gene. J was trimmed by 12 bases and V by 1 base; bases with no gene match: 6. CDR3 size: 13 residues. CDR3: CASSQGDRGSLYF. CDR3 in DNA: TGCGCCAGCAGCCAAGGGGACAGGGGTTCTCTGTACTTC.

This clone was seen just once. The gene calls are TRBV9 and TRBJ1-3; 9 bases are a match to TRBD1. V was clipped by 4 bases and J by 4 bases; unmatched bases: 12. The germline V gene encodes CDR1 SGDLS and CDR2 YYNGEE. The CDR3 covers 17 residues. This chain's CDR3 is CASSSEGQGSPGNTIYF. CDR3 DNA sequence: TGTGCCAGCAGCTCCGAGGGACAGGGTAGCCCCGGAAACACCATATATTTT. The whole variable domain, filled in from reference TRBV9 and TRBJ1-3, reads DSGVTQTPKHLITATGQRVTLRCSPRSGDLSVYWYQQSLDQGLQFLIQYYNGEERAKGNILERFSAQQFPDLHSELNLSSLELGDSALYFCASSSEGQGSPGNTIYFGEGSWLTVV.

The chain uses TRBV7-2 and TRBJ2-4; 7 bases align to TRBD2. Trimming cost V 3 bases and J 0 bases; bases outside gene matches: 8. The CDR3 consists of 17 residues. Per the germline V gene, CDR1 is SGHTA and CDR2 is FQGNSA. The CDR3 reads CASSFPGGNRAKNIQYF. CDR3 nucleotide sequence: TGTGCCAGCAGCTTTCCCGGGGGGAACCGAGCCAAAAACATTCAGTACTTC.

In this sample, this clone turned up a few times. Other DNA sequences in the sample encode the same CDR3. The chain employs TRBV5-4 and TRBJ2-1; TRBD2 matches 8 bases. Germline CDR1 reads SGHNT; CDR2 reads YYREEE (reference sequence). The CDR3 spans 16 residues. V trimming: 3 bases; J trimming: 0 bases; junction bases outside the gene matches: 5. The chain's CDR3 is CASSSRGGSSYNEQFF. The CDR3 bases are TGTGCCAGCAGCTCTCGGGGGGGGAGCTCCTACAATGAGCAGTTCTTC.

The chain uses TRBV11-3 and TRBJ2-1, with TRBD2 matching over 7 bases. The CDR3 loop spans 13 amino acids. After removal of 4 bases from V and 8 bases from J, the junction contained 5 bases not matched to a gene. Looked up from germline, CDR1 is SGHNT and CDR2 is YENEEA. In nucleotides, the CDR3 is TGTGCCAGCAGCTCAGGGACTAACGATGAGCAGTTCTTC. Its protein is CASSSGTNDEQFF.

This chain connects TRBV5-1 to TRBJ2-7; D gene uncertain. Trimming cost V 6 bases and J 2 bases, with 15 bases left between them. Germline-derived CDR1 and CDR2 are SGHRS and YFSETQ. The CDR3 is made up of 14 amino acids. CDR3 region: CASNKPGPPYEQYF. The CDR3 DNA sequence: TGCGCCAGCAACAAACCTGGGCCCCCCTACGAGCAGTACTTC. Together with reference TRBV5-1 and TRBJ2-7, the CDR3 gives the full variable domain: KAGVTQTPRYLIKTRGQQVTLSCSPISGHRSVSWYQQTPGQGLQFLFEYFSETQRNKGNFPGRFSGRQFSNSRSEMNVSTLELGDSALYLCASNKPGPPYEQYFGPGTRLTVT.

V gene TRBV5-4 combines with J gene TRBJ2-7; 8 bases line up with TRBD1. Germline CDR1 reads SGHNT; CDR2 reads YYREEE (reference sequence). The J segment lost 5 bases and the V segment lost 4 bases, leaving 2 bases of the junction unmatched. CDR3 length: 12 amino acids. CDR3 in amino acids: CASSRTGNEQYV. The DNA of the CDR3 is TGTGCCAGCAGCCGGACAGGGAACGAGCAGTACGTC.